Listed below are T cell receptor beta chains from one sample, sequenced in a study of blood T cells in healthy people across ages. One entry per CDR3 protein, called by TCRdb with MiXCR from the 5' RACE reads. The profile shows about 780,000 distinct CDR3 sequences, less than 60% of them singletons. Source material: blood. Receptors originate from an elderly man in good health. Each CDR3 is given with its conserved first and last residue. Each record gives: clone size, V gene, D gene, J gene, CDR3 protein, CDR3 DNA. D genes are given only for firm matches. Size is omitted from some rows. Given values are once, few, many or a class for expanded clones.

.	TRBV5-6	.	TRBJ2-1	CASSRSGGRGSEQFF	TGTGCCAGCAGCCGGAGTGGGGGGCGAGGAAGTGAGCAGTTCTTC
.	TRBV7-9	.	TRBJ1-6	CASSLVDSPHHF	TGTGCCAGCAGCTTAGTGGATTCACCCCACCACTTT
.	TRBV7-2	.	TRBJ2-7	CASSLGREKYEQYF	TGTGCCAGCAGCTTAGGGAGAGAGAAGTACGAGCAGTACTTC
.	TRBV20-1	TRBD2	TRBJ2-1	CSASVLAGPYEQFF	TGCAGTGCTAGTGTTCTAGCGGGACCCTACGAGCAGTTCTTC
.	TRBV19	TRBD2	TRBJ2-1	CASTPLAGGYNEQFF	TGTGCCAGTACCCCACTAGCGGGAGGGTACAATGAGCAGTTCTTC
.	TRBV5-4	TRBD1	TRBJ2-7	CASSPPDRAAEQYF	TGTGCCAGCAGCCCGCCCGACAGGGCTGCCGAGCAGTACTTC
few	TRBV7-3	.	TRBJ2-1	CASSSSGLDYNEQFF	TGTGCCAGCAGCTCCTCGGGACTCGATTACAATGAGCAGTTCTTC
.	TRBV20-1	TRBD1	TRBJ2-2	CSATGDANTGELFF	TGCAGTGCAACAGGGGACGCGAACACCGGGGAGCTGTTTTTT
few	TRBV6-2/TRBV6-3	.	TRBJ2-7	CASSYGGIYEQYF	TGTGCCAGCAGTTACGGAGGGATCTACGAGCAGTACTTC
.	TRBV27	TRBD2	TRBJ2-7	CASSSIAGGPNYNEQYF	TGTGCCAGCAGTTCCATAGCGGGAGGGCCCAACTACAATGAGCAGTACTTC
.	TRBV3-1	TRBD2	TRBJ2-3	CASSQDDRVLAGKEGTDTQYF	TGTGCCAGCAGCCAAGATGACAGAGTTCTAGCGGGGAAAGAGGGCACAGATACGCAGTATTTT
.	TRBV7-9	.	TRBJ2-1	CASSPVGGAYNEQFF	TGTGCCAGCAGCCCGGTGGGCGGTGCCTACAATGAGCAGTTCTTC
.	TRBV10-3	.	TRBJ1-2	CASSREGGDGYTF	TGTGCCAGCTCCCGGGAGGGAGGGGACGGCTACACCTTC
.	TRBV5-1	.	TRBJ2-2	CASSSAGQTNTGELFF	TGCGCCAGCAGCTCGGCAGGACAAACGAACACCGGGGAGCTGTTTTTT
few	TRBV15	.	TRBJ2-1	CATSNFHLSAGNEQFF	TGTGCCACCAGCAACTTCCACCTCAGTGCGGGGAATGAGCAGTTCTTC
few	TRBV12-3/TRBV12-4	.	TRBJ2-4	CASGWPNEQYF	TGTGCCAGCGGGTGGCCCAATGAGCAGTACTTC
.	TRBV14	.	TRBJ1-2	CASSRGTWDYGYTF	TGTGCCAGCAGCCGGGGGACCTGGGACTATGGCTACACCTTC
.	TRBV19	.	TRBJ2-5	CASMMTIGGETQYF	TGTGCCAGTATGATGACAATCGGTGGTGAGACCCAGTACTTC
few	TRBV5-6	TRBD1	TRBJ2-1	CASSTEGAVLNEQFF	TGTGCCAGCAGCACCGAGGGGGCGGTCTTAAATGAGCAGTTCTTC
.	TRBV28	.	TRBJ2-7	CASSYISTPYEQYF	TGTGCCAGCAGTTACATTTCGACCCCCTACGAGCAGTACTTC
few	TRBV5-4	.	TRBJ2-3	CASRGLPSTDTQYF	TGTGCCAGCAGGGGCCTGCCCAGCACAGATACGCAGTATTTT
few	TRBV5-1	.	TRBJ1-1	CASSMSVQRREAFF	TGCGCCAGCAGTATGTCGGTACAAAGAAGGGAAGCTTTCTTT
few	TRBV6-1	.	TRBJ1-2	CASSVGNYGYTF	TGTGCCAGCAGTGTTGGGAACTATGGCTACACCTTC
few	TRBV6-5	.	TRBJ2-3	CASKRGPADTQYF	TGTGCCAGCAAGAGGGGTCCCGCAGATACGCAGTATTTT
.	TRBV20-1	TRBD2	TRBJ2-5	CSAPLGAGGQETQYF	TGCAGTGCCCCCCTCGGGGCGGGGGGACAAGAGACCCAGTACTTC
few	TRBV20-1	.	TRBJ2-3	CSARGEFSTDTQYF	TGCAGTGCTAGAGGGGAATTTAGCACAGATACGCAGTATTTT
.	TRBV29-1	.	TRBJ1-4	CSASGGSNEKLFF	TGCAGCGCCTCCGGGGGATCTAATGAAAAACTGTTTTTT
.	TRBV28	.	TRBJ2-3	CASTRGGNSDTRYF	TGTGCCAGCACCAGAGGGGGAAATTCAGATACGCGGTATTTT
.	TRBV11-2	TRBD1	TRBJ2-6	CASSRDRSSGANVLTF	TGTGCCAGCAGCCGGGACAGGAGCTCTGGGGCCAACGTCCTGACTTTC
once	TRBV13	.	TRBJ2-5	CASSQRGLYQETQYF	TGTGCCAGCAGTCAAAGGGGTCTGTACCAAGAGACCCAGTACTTC
.	TRBV18	TRBD2	TRBJ2-1	CASSQGLGMEEQFF	TGTGCCAGCTCACAGGGACTAGGGATGGAGGAGCAGTTCTTC
.	TRBV5-1	.	TRBJ2-1	CASSSGPQRSEQFF	TGCGCCAGCAGCTCCGGGCCGCAAAGAAGTGAGCAGTTCTTC
.	TRBV28	TRBD2	TRBJ2-3	CASSFLNSGGPDTQYF	TGTGCCAGCAGTTTTCTAAACTCGGGGGGGCCAGATACGCAGTATTTT
few	TRBV5-1	.	TRBJ2-7	CASSLVGGHEQYF	TGCGCCAGCAGCTTGGTTGGGGGCCACGAGCAGTACTTC
once	TRBV4-1	.	TRBJ2-7	CASSQANSYEQYF	TGCGCCAGCAGCCAAGCGAATTCCTACGAGCAGTACTTC
.	TRBV7-2	.	TRBJ2-3	CASSLGAVRGSAADTQYF	TGTGCCAGCAGCTTAGGTGCCGTTAGGGGGAGCGCCGCAGATACGCAGTATTTT
.	TRBV12-3/TRBV12-4	.	TRBJ2-1	CASSFVPLRYNEQFF	TGTGCCAGCAGTTTTGTACCTCTTCGTTACAATGAGCAGTTCTTC
once	TRBV4-3	.	TRBJ2-1	CASSHRPAINYNEQFF	TGCGCCAGCAGCCATCGCCCAGCCATAAACTACAATGAGCAGTTCTTC
.	TRBV29-1	TRBD2	TRBJ2-7	CSVEFRLAGRNEQYF	TGCAGCGTTGAGTTTAGGCTAGCGGGGAGGAACGAGCAGTACTTC
few	TRBV3-1	.	TRBJ2-7	CASSLTPDTKSYNEQYF	TGTGCCAGCAGCCTCACCCCGGACACTAAGTCCTACAATGAGCAGTACTTC
many	TRBV12-3/TRBV12-4	TRBD2	TRBJ2-1	CASSLSLAGNEQFF	TGTGCCAGCAGTTTAAGTCTAGCGGGCAATGAGCAGTTCTTC
few	TRBV9	.	TRBJ1-2	CASSFQDISYGYTF	TGTGCCAGCAGCTTCCAGGACATTTCCTATGGCTACACCTTC
.	TRBV28	.	TRBJ2-7	CASSTGGGREQYF	TGTGCCAGCAGTACTGGAGGGGGGAGGGAGCAGTACTTC
.	TRBV12-3/TRBV12-4	.	TRBJ2-3	CASSFSATTDTQYF	TGTGCCAGCAGTTTTAGCGCTACCACAGATACGCAGTATTTT
.	TRBV7-2	.	TRBJ2-5	CASSLVNAVQETQYF	TGTGCCAGCAGCTTAGTGAACGCAGTCCAAGAGACCCAGTACTTC
.	TRBV3-1	.	TRBJ2-3	CASSQGQGFTDTQYF	TGTGCCAGCAGCCAAGGGCAGGGGTTCACAGATACGCAGTATTTT
.	TRBV12-3/TRBV12-4	TRBD2	TRBJ2-2	CASSFGGGQSGELFF	TGTGCCAGCAGTTTCGGGGGAGGGCAGTCCGGGGAGCTGTTTTTT
.	TRBV4-1	.	TRBJ1-1	CASSQDWNIEAFF	TGCGCCAGCAGCCAAGATTGGAATATTGAAGCTTTCTTT
.	TRBV15	.	TRBJ2-5	CATSGASGGETQYF	TGTGCCACCAGCGGAGCCTCCGGCGGGGAGACCCAGTACTTC
.	TRBV6-5	TRBD1	TRBJ2-4	CASRQGAINIQYF	TGTGCCAGCAGACAGGGGGCGATAAACATTCAGTACTTC
.	TRBV5-1	TRBD2	TRBJ2-5	CASSYLAGEGYEQYF	TGCGCCAGCAGCTATTTAGCGGGAGAAGGCTATGAGCAGTACTTC
.	TRBV27	TRBD1	TRBJ1-4	CASRGRRTGLNEKLFF	TGTGCCAGCAGGGGGAGGCGGACAGGCTTGAATGAAAAACTGTTTTTT
.	TRBV30	.	TRBJ2-6	CAWRPGANVLTF	TGTGCCTGGAGACCCGGGGCCAACGTCCTGACTTTC